This TCR beta chain is from a study of molecular identifiers for immune sequencing clone quantification. TCRdb reanalysed the PCR reads using MiXCR and keeps one entry per CDR3 protein. This table holds under 650,000 distinct CDR3 sequences, 15% to 20% found once. It was from approximately 22,000 to 940,000 sorted cells, with 10%, 30% or 50% RNA, that naive CD8 libraries came. Isolation of naive CD8 T cells was achieved by sorting on a CD8+CD4-CCR7+CD45RA+ phenotype. The sample taken for sequencing was naive CD8+ T cells from blood, with Jurkat cell RNA spiked in. The subset was: FACS-sorted CD8+CD4-CCR7+CD45RA+ naive T cells. The TCR comes from a human donor in good health. Some libraries in this study had Jurkat cell RNA spiked in.

The CDR3 DNA reads as TGTGCCAGCAGTGAAAGTTGGGTGGTTCGCACCGGGGAGCTGTTTTTT. As protein: CASSESWVVRTGELFF. This chain links TRBV25-1 with TRBJ2-2, with D uncertain. This CDR3 has 16 residues. The V gene lost 2 bases and the J gene lost 4 bases, with 14 bases spanning the gap. Germline V CDR1 and CDR2: MGHDK, SYGVNS.